The 22 T cell receptor beta chains in this list originate from one sample, sequenced in a study of blood T cells in healthy people across ages. The authors ran a second PCR of 7 to 11 cycles using a sample-barcoded 5' primer and a J-beta primer mix. TCRdb reanalysed the 5' RACE reads using MiXCR and keeps one entry per CDR3 protein. The data contain nearly 800,000 distinct CDR3 sequences, roughly three fifths of them seen just once; the ten biggest clones take up around 24%. The material sequenced was blood. The receptors here all came from a man between 40 and 49 years old in good health.

The sample holds a few counts of this clonotype. The chain joins TRBV6-5 to TRBJ2-5; D ambiguous. V lost 0 bases, J lost 0 bases, and 5 bases lay in between. Germline values: CDR1 MNHEY, CDR2 SVGAGI. This CDR3 has 14 residues. This chain's CDR3 is CASSYSSDQETQYF. The CDR3 DNA sequence: TGTGCCAGCAGTTACTCCTCGGACCAAGAGACCCAGTACTTC.

The gene calls are TRBV12-3 or TRBV12-4 and TRBJ2-1, with a possible D match to TRBD2 (6 bases). The J call may not be correct, given that the DNA end is closer to TRBJ2-7. There are 15 residues in the CDR3. CDR3 region: CASTEVAESYNEQYF. The CDR3 DNA sequence: TGTGCCAGCACGGAAGTAGCGGAGAGCTACAATGAGCAGTACTTC.

This chain connects TRBV12-3 or TRBV12-4 to TRBJ2-5; D is tentatively TRBD1 or TRBD2 (5 bases each). The CDR3 length is 14 residues. Trimming stripped 6 bases from V and 3 bases from J, with 14 bases between. The CDR3 protein is CASSPSWGKETQYF. CDR3 in DNA: TGTGCCAGCAGCCCGAGTTGGGGGAAAGAGACCCAGTACTTC.

This chain links TRBV6-5 with TRBJ2-7, with 9 bases lining up with TRBD2. V dropped 4 bases and J dropped 1; count of bases not matched to a gene: 8. The length of the CDR3 is 16 residues. CDR1 and CDR2 (germline): MNHEY, SVGAGI. CDR3 residues: CASSSSPGLASYEQYF. CDR3 sequence (DNA): TGTGCCAGCAGTTCGTCGCCGGGACTAGCTTCCTACGAGCAGTACTTC.

This clonotype came up a few times. DNA of the CDR3: TGCGCCAGCAGCCGACACCGGGACAGCTCCTACGAGCAGTACTTC. Its translation is CASSRHRDSSYEQYF. The chain links TRBV5-1 to TRBJ2-7; TRBD1 matches 7 bases. CDR1 is SGHRS and CDR2 is YFSETQ in the germline V gene. CDR3 length: 15 amino acids. The V segment lost 4 bases and the J segment 0 bases; nucleotides outside the gene matches: 7. The whole variable domain, remainder taken from reference TRBV5-1 and TRBJ2-7, is KAGVTQTPRYLIKTRGQQVTLSCSPISGHRSVSWYQQTPGQGLQFLFEYFSETQRNKGNFPGRFSGRQFSNSRSEMNVSTLELGDSALYLCASSRHRDSSYEQYFGPGTRLTVT.

Worth noting for this clonotype: A much bigger clone sits one base away, suggesting this may be a read error. This rearrangement joins TRBV27 to TRBJ1-2; TRBD1 is a possible D gene (6 bases). The CDR3 extends over 13 amino acids. Trimming shortened V by 3 bases and J by 5 bases, and 10 bases separated the two germline ends. The germline V gene encodes CDR1 MNHEY and CDR2 SMNVEV (reference sequence). CDR3: CASSFTGFYGYTF. The CDR3 coding sequence is TGTGCCAGCAGTTTCACAGGGTTTTATGGCTACACCTTC.

The genes are TRBV28 and TRBJ1-2; D call uncertain. The CDR3 runs to 11 residues. V was trimmed by 8 bases and J by 8 bases, leaving 12 bases between them. Germline CDR1 and CDR2: MDHEN and SYDVKM. CDR3 bases: TGTGCCAGCTCTTGGAGCTCGGGCTACACCTTC. Translated, it gives CASSWSSGYTF.

Notes on this clonotype: A much larger clone is a single base away; this may be a read error. This sequence joins TRBV7-3 and TRBJ2-1; 8 nucleotides match TRBD1. The CDR3 covers 14 residues. The V gene's germline CDR1 is SGHTA and CDR2 FQGTGA. The CDR3 is CVSSSRQGHNEQFF. The CDR3 DNA reads as TGTGTCAGCAGCTCCCGACAGGGGCACAATGAGCAGTTCTTC.

This chain uses TRBV11-1 with TRBJ2-7, with D unresolved. Trimming took 3 bases from V and 1 from J, leaving 10 bases between them. Germline V gene lookup returns CDR1 SGHAT and CDR2 FQDESV (reference sequence). CDR3 size: 14 residues. This CDR3 reads CASSFQLGSYEQYF. The CDR3 DNA is TGTGCCAGCAGCTTCCAGTTAGGATCCTACGAGCAGTACTTC. The variable domain in full, with the rest retrieved from reference TRBV11-1 and TRBJ2-7, is EAEVAQSPRYKITEKSQAVAFWCDPISGHATLYWYRQILGQGPELLVQFQDESVVDDSQLPKDRFSAERLKGVDSTLKIQPAELGDSAMYLCASSFQLGSYEQYFGPGTRLTVT.

This chain joins TRBV4-2 and TRBJ2-5, with TRBD2 matching over 14 bases. After removal of 3 bases from V and 11 bases from J, the junction contained 23 bases not matched to a gene. The CDR3 covers 20 residues. CDR1 and CDR2 from the germline V gene are LGHNA and YNFKEQ. CDR3 protein: CASSQDMTSGGASFVDEQYF. CDR3 in DNA: TGTGCCAGCAGCCAGGACATGACTAGCGGGGGGGCCAGCTTTGTGGATGAGCAGTACTTC.

This clonotype was recorded a few times. A junction boundary mismatches the germline segment, possibly from a read error. The chain combines TRBV9 with TRBJ2-1; maybe TRBD1 (5 bases). Germline CDR1 and CDR2: SGDLS and YYNGEE. This CDR3 comprises 15 residues. CDR3 in amino acids: CASSARQTSYNEQFF. The CDR3 bases are TGTGCTAGCAGCGCGAGACAGACCTCCTACAATGAGCAGTTCTTC.

The chain combines TRBV5-1 with TRBJ1-1; a possible D gene is TRBD1 (5 bases). CDR1 and CDR2 from the germline V gene are SGHRS and YFSETQ. The V end was cut by 4 bases, the J end by 3 bases, with 16 bases between. The CDR3 contains 15 residues. CDR3 in amino acids: CASSPPLDSYTEAFF. CDR3 sequence (DNA): TGCGCCAGCAGCCCCCCTCTCGACAGTTACACTGAAGCTTTCTTT.

The chain is built from TRBV10-3 and TRBJ2-3; weak D call: TRBD2 (6 bases). The CDR3 spans 16 residues. Germline CDR1 reads ENHRY; CDR2 reads SYGVKD. V was cut by 10 bases and J by 0 bases, with 20 bases left in between. CDR3 protein: CATWGDRRTSTDTQYF. Here the CDR3 DNA reads TGTGCCACATGGGGGGACCGGAGGACTAGCACAGATACGCAGTATTTT.

This chain uses TRBV2 with TRBJ2-3; 8 nucleotides match TRBD2. Germline V gene lookup returns CDR1 SNHLY and CDR2 FYNNEI. The length of the CDR3 is 14 residues. V was clipped by 10 bases and J by 2 bases; unmatched bases: 8. CDR3 nucleotide sequence: TGTGCCAAGAAAGCGGGAGTTACCACAGATACGCAGTATTTT. This codes for CAKKAGVTTDTQYF.

This chain connects TRBV6-1 to TRBJ2-7, with 12 nucleotides matching TRBD2. The CDR3 has 15 amino acids. V was pared by 7 bases and J by 7 bases, with 11 bases of the junction left unmatched. Germline V gives CDR1 MNHNS, CDR2 SASEGT. The CDR3 DNA reads TGTGCCAGCATCCTAGCGGGGGGGCATTTAAATGAGCAGTACTTC. Translation: CASILAGGHLNEQYF.

In this sample, this clonotype turned up a few times. V gene TRBV11-2 combines with J gene TRBJ2-5, with TRBD1 as a possible D gene (5 bases). V lost 5 bases to trimming and J lost 0 bases, with 13 bases between them. Germline assignment: CDR1 SGHAT and CDR2 FQNNGV. The CDR3 has 15 amino acids. CDR3 loop: CASSPTDRDQETQYF. The DNA of the CDR3 is TGTGCCAGCAGCCCGACCGACAGAGACCAAGAGACCCAGTACTTC.

This sequence joins TRBV27 and TRBJ1-5; D may be TRBD1 (6 bases). Trimming took off 4 bases at V and 0 bases at J, with 16 bases between the two ends. This CDR3 contains 17 residues. CDR1 and CDR2 from the germline V gene are MNHEY and SMNVEV (reference sequence). CDR3 nucleotide sequence: TGTGCCAGCAGTTCCGTAACTCAGGGGATTAGCAATCAGCCCCAGCATTTT. Translated: CASSSVTQGISNQPQHF.

The chain couples TRBV24-1 to TRBJ2-5, with TRBD1 matching over 7 bases. J was trimmed by 5 bases and V by 5 bases; bases with no gene match: 7. Germline CDR1 KGHDR, CDR2 SFDVKD. The CDR3 covers 14 residues. CDR3: CATSGTGQIETQYF. The CDR3 DNA reads as TGTGCCACCAGTGGGACGGGACAGATCGAGACCCAGTACTTC.

The rearrangement uses TRBV21-1 and TRBJ2-7; no DNA check was done on the table's D call, TRBD1. TRBV21-1 is reported as a pseudogene. The CDR3 has 14 residues. The CDR3 is CASSKEYQGYEQYF. The CDR3 DNA sequence: TGTGCCAGCAGCAAAGAGTATCAGGGCTACGAGCAGTACTTC.

This rearrangement joins TRBV28 to TRBJ2-5; no firm D call. The J call could be wrong; TRBJ2-7 is a better fit for the DNA end. Germline V lookup: CDR1 MDHEN, CDR2 SYDVKM. The CDR3 spans 12 residues. The CDR3 loop is CASSFGFREQYF. Here the CDR3 DNA reads TGTGCCAGCAGTTTCGGGTTCCGCGAGCAGTACTTC.

The chain combines TRBV20-1 with TRBJ1-6, with TRBD1 matching 8 bases. This CDR3 is built from 16 residues. Unmatched junction bases numbered 12, after V lost 2 bases and J lost 9 bases. Germline values: CDR1 DFQATT, CDR2 SNEGSKA (reference sequence). The CDR3: CSARKDRVGGVSPLHF. In nucleotides, the CDR3 is TGCAGTGCTAGAAAGGACAGGGTCGGTGGTGTTTCACCCCTCCACTTT.

This clonotype turned up a few times. This chain joins TRBV12-3 or TRBV12-4 and TRBJ2-3; D ambiguous. CDR3 size: 14 residues. V was pared by 5 bases and J by 7 bases, with 16 bases between. The CDR3 DNA sequence: TGTGCCAGCAGTCCCCGAGGTCCTGAAAATACGCAGTATTTT. Its protein is CASSPRGPENTQYF.